These T cell receptor beta chains were read from a single sample in a study of blood T cell repertoires in COVID-19. Assay: immunoSEQ multiplex PCR; the TCRdb copy retains only in-frame clones and omits some. The data contain roughly 430,000 clones, 88% of them seen just once; the ten biggest clones take up roughly 2%. The sequenced material came from PBMCs or T cells enriched from blood (not recorded which). These receptors were obtained from a woman between 40 and 55 years old with acute COVID-19. The CDR3 runs from the conserved cysteine through the conserved F or W. A D gene is named only where the DNA matches it firmly. Clone size is not always given. Where it is, it says once, few, many or a class for expanded clones.

J gene | D gene | clone size | V gene | CDR3 protein
TRBJ1-1 | . | . | TRBV2 | CASSGLQGVEAFF
TRBJ1-1 | TRBD1 | . | TRBV19 | CASTGTELGNTEAFF
TRBJ1-1 | TRBD1 | . | TRBV12-3/TRBV12-4 | CASSWTGVTEAFF
TRBJ1-1 | . | . | TRBV7-2 | CASSSNRVTEAFF
TRBJ2-1 | . | . | TRBV24-1 | CATSDGGNEQFF
TRBJ2-7 | TRBD2 | once | TRBV2 | CASSEDVSSGDLSYEQYF
TRBJ2-7 | . | . | TRBV4-1 | CASSRQAGRLVDEQYF
TRBJ2-1 | TRBD1 | . | TRBV5-1 | CASSPDRGLDEQFF
TRBJ2-6 | . | . | TRBV19 | CASSDPGHSGANVLTF
TRBJ1-1 | . | . | TRBV3-1/TRBV3-2 | CASSQDQGSAFF
TRBJ1-5 | . | . | TRBV12-3/TRBV12-4 | CASSLSVYQPQHF
TRBJ1-5 | . | . | TRBV3-1/TRBV3-2 | CASSQDQTRGPQHF
TRBJ1-2 | . | . | TRBV15 | CATSREVTNPGNYGYTF
TRBJ1-2 | . | . | TRBV12-3/TRBV12-4 | CASSLSVAVGYTF
TRBJ1-6 | . | . | TRBV5-1 | CASSLGQGSPLHF
TRBJ1-5 | TRBD1 | . | TRBV6-6 | CASSYLQGQGPQHF
TRBJ1-1 | TRBD1 | few | TRBV11-2 | CASSLTGEAFF
TRBJ1-3 | . | few | TRBV5-5 | CASSLAQGSGNTIYF